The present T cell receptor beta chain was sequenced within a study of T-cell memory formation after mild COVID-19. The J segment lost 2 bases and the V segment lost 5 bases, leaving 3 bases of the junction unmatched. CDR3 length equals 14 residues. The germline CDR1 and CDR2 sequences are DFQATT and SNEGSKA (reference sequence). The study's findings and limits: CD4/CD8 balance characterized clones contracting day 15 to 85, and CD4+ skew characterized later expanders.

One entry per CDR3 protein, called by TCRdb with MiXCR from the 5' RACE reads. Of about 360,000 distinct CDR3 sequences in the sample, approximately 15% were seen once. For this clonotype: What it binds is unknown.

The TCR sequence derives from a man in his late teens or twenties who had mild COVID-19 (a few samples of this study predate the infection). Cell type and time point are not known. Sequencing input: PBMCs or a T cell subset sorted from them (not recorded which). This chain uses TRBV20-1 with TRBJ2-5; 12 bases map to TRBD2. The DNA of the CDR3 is TGCAGTGCTGGTCTAGCGGGGGGGCAAGAGACCCAGTACTTC. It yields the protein CSAGLAGGQETQYF.